This T cell receptor beta chain is from a study of spatial heterogeneity in lung cancer. Findings of the study overall: How many expanded intratumoral alpha and beta TCRs were present tracked the tumor mutation count, which was a count of nonsynonymous mutations.

By sample share, this clonotype is medium-sized. Its antigen is unidentified. The study tagged each TCR cDNA molecule with a unique molecular identifier. TCRdb processed the 5' RACE reads anew with MiXCR; each CDR3 protein has one entry. The sample contains 7,300 or so distinct CDR3 sequences, about 9.9% of which appear only once. Time point given: sample taken at primary tumor resection. Unsorted tumor, nontumor lung tissue or cryopreserved PBMC supplied the whole RNA. Between the trimmed V and J ends, which lost 5 bases and 3 bases, there was a span of 21 bases. CDR1 SEHNR and CDR2 FQNEAQ come from the germline V gene (reference sequence). The CDR3 spans 17 residues.

The material was lung tumor tissue, obtained at surgery. The source is a male donor with early-stage non-small cell lung cancer. The chain combines TRBV7-9 with TRBJ2-3; D is unclear. The CDR3 spells CASSARTRREGTDTQYF. CDR3 in DNA: TGTGCCAGCAGCGCACGTACTCGGCGAGAAGGTACAGATACGCAGTATTTT.